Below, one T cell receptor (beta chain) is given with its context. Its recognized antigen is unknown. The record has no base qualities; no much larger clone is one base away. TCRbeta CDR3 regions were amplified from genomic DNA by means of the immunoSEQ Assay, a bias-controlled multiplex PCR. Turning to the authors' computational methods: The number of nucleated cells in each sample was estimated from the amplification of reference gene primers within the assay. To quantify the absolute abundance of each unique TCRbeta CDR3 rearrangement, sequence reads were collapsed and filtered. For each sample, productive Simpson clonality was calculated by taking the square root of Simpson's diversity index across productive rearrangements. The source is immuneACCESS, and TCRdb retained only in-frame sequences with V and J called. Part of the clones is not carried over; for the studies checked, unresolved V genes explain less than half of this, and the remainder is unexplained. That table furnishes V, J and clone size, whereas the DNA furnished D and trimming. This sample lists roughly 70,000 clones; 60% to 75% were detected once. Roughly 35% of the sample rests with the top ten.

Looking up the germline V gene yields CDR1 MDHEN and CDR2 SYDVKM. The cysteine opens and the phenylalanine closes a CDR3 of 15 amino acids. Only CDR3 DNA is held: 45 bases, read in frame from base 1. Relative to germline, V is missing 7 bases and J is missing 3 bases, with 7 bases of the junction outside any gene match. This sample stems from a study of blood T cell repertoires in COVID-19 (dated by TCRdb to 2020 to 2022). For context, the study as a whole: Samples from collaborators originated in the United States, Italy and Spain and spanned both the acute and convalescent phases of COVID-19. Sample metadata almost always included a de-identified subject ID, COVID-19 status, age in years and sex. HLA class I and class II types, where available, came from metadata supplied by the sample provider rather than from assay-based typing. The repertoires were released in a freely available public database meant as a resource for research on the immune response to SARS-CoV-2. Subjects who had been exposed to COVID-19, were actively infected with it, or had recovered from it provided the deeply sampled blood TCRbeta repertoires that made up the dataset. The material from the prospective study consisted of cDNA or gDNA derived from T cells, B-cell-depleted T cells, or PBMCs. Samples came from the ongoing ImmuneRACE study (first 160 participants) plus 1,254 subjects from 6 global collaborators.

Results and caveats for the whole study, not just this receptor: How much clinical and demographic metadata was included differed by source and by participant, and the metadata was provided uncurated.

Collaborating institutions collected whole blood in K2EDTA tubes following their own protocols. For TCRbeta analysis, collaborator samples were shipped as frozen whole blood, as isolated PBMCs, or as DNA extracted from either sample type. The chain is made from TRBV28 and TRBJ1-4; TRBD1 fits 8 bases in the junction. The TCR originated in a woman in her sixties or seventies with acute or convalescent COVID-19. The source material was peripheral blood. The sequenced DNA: TGTGCCAGCATCTCCCAGGGGGCCTCTAATGAAAAACTGTTTTTT. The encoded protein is CASISQGASNEKLFF.